This TCR beta chain was retrieved from a study of cytomegalovirus exposure and HLA in healthy donors. Study conclusions and caveats: A missense variant in DCLRE1C was later tied to TCR beta V- and J-gene trimming. Presence/absence analyses took donor sequencing depth as roughly uniform. In a later analysis, productive TCRs from donors in an Asian-associated ancestry cluster reportedly carried fewer N-insertions than the cohort mean.

Use of 60 Vbeta and 13 Jbeta primers characterized the PCR. In the original analysis: As a later analysis found, there were approximately 80 million unique TCR beta chains, of which roughly 11 million were shared. Generated by immunoSEQ multiplex PCR, the TCRdb table keeps only in-frame clones and is missing some. The D gene and trimming were derived from the DNA, and the V and J assignments and clone size from that table. The top ten hold roughly 2.8% of the sample, which has some 150,000 clones, approximately 72% seen once. A remark on this clone: Its antigen is as yet unknown.

The receptor was derived from a man younger than 35 in good health and CMV-seronegative. Sequences were obtained from PBMCs.

In DNA, the CDR3 is TGCGCCAGCAGCTTGGCAGGGGGCCGTGAGACCCAGTACTTC. Translation: CASSLAGGRETQYF. The chain uses TRBV5-1 and TRBJ2-5, with 8 bases lining up with TRBD1. The CDR3 sequence is 14 residues long. CDR1 is SGHRS, CDR2 YFSETQ, per germline. J gave up 5 bases and V 0 bases, and 3 bases lay outside the gene matches.